One and the same sample provided the 17 T cell receptor beta chains below, sequenced in a study of blood T cell repertoires in COVID-19. This table comes from immunoSEQ multiplex PCR, and its TCRdb copy is limited to in-frame clones, with some not included. This sample has around 200,000 clones, with roughly 90% found just once. The source material was PBMCs or T cells enriched from blood (not recorded which). These receptors came from a man between 18 and 29 years old with acute COVID-19.

CDR3 nucleotide sequence: TGCAGCGTTTGTCAGGCCTTGAACACTGAAGCTTTCTTT. Translating it yields CSVCQALNTEAFF. The genes are TRBV29-1 and TRBJ1-1; D is unresolved. The CDR3 loop spans 13 amino acids. Between the trimmed V and J ends, which lost 5 bases and 0 bases, there was a span of 10 bases. The germline V gene has CDR1 SQVTM and CDR2 ANQGSEA.

The genes are TRBV29-1 and TRBJ2-5; the match to TRBD1 covers 12 bases. Germline V gene lookup returns CDR1 SQVTM and CDR2 ANQGSEA. The CDR3 runs 15 residues. The junction had 6 bases not matched to a gene; V was cut back by 2 bases and J by 5 bases. This chain's CDR3 is CSVESGTGGYETQYF. Here the CDR3 DNA reads TGCAGCGTTGAAAGTGGGACAGGGGGCTATGAGACCCAGTACTTC.

The genes are TRBV2 and TRBJ2-3; 9 nucleotides line up with TRBD2. From germline, CDR1 is SNHLY and CDR2 FYNNEI. Unmatched junction bases numbered 5, after V lost 2 bases and J lost 2 bases. The CDR3 is 16 amino acids. CDR3 in amino acids: CASSENLAGNTDTQYF. The CDR3 bases are TGTGCCAGCAGTGAAAACCTAGCGGGGAACACAGATACGCAGTATTTT.

The genes are TRBV28 and TRBJ2-5; 13 positions match TRBD2. V shed 5 bases and J 4 bases; nucleotides not matched to a gene: 10. Per germline, CDR1 MDHEN and CDR2 SYDVKM. The CDR3 consists of 17 residues. The CDR3 reads CASSPGLAGATRETQYF. The CDR3 nucleotides are TGTGCCAGCAGTCCTGGACTAGCGGGAGCAACCAGAGAGACCCAGTACTTC.

The chain has TRBV6-5 and TRBJ1-2; the D is unclear. V lost 5 bases, J lost 4 bases, and 11 bases lay in between. The germline V gene encodes CDR1 MNHEY and CDR2 SVGAGI. The CDR3 has 13 amino acids. CDR3 sequence: CASSTTASYGYTF. In DNA form, the CDR3 reads TGTGCCAGCAGTACCACAGCTTCCTATGGCTACACCTTC.

In its sample, this clone was seen once. The gene calls are TRBV9 and TRBJ1-5; D gene unclear. The ends were cut back, 10 bases at V and 0 bases at J, with 23 bases in the middle. CDR3 length: 17 amino acids. In germline, CDR1 is SGDLS, CDR2 YYNGEE. CDR3 bases: TGTGCCTCTCGACCCCTGGGCGACCAATATAGCAATCAGCCCCAGCATTTT. Translating it yields CASRPLGDQYSNQPQHF.

The chain combines TRBV5-1 with TRBJ2-7; D gene uncertain. Germline V CDR1 and CDR2: SGHRS, YFSETQ. Trimming took 2 bases from V and 3 from J, leaving 9 bases between them. CDR3 size: 13 residues. The CDR3 loop reads CASSLAPLYEQYF. The CDR3 region has the DNA TGCGCCAGCAGCTTAGCGCCGCTCTACGAGCAGTACTTC.

The rearrangement uses TRBV9 and TRBJ1-6; D is undetermined. This CDR3 is 15 amino acids long. The V gene's germline CDR1 is SGDLS and CDR2 YYNGEE. Trimming shortened V by 4 bases and J by 7 bases, and 15 bases separated the two germline ends. The CDR3 DNA sequence: TGTGCCAGCAGCCTCACGGGGAGCGGAAATTCACCCCTCCACTTT. This translates into CASSLTGSGNSPLHF.

The rearrangement uses TRBV7-8 and TRBJ1-4; tentatively, D is TRBD1 (5 bases). Germline CDR1 and CDR2: SGHVS and FQNEAQ. The CDR3 totals 13 residues. V dropped 5 bases and J dropped 5 bases, with 9 bases sitting between them. DNA for the CDR3: TGTGCCAGCAGCCGTGGGGGGAATGAAAAACTGTTTTTT. Translated, it gives CASSRGGNEKLFF.

The chain carries TRBV7-3 and TRBJ2-1, with a tentative D call TRBD2 (6 bases). The CDR3 extends over 13 amino acids. V lost 5 bases and J 5 bases, leaving 10 bases between the germline ends. Germline loops: CDR1 SGHTA, CDR2 FQGTGA. CDR3 in amino acids: CASSPGLDNEQFF. The CDR3, as DNA: TGTGCCAGCAGCCCGGGACTGGACAATGAGCAGTTCTTC. The whole variable domain, remainder taken from reference TRBV7-3 and TRBJ2-1, is GAGVSQTPSNKVTEKGKYVELRCDPISGHTALYWYRQSLGQGPEFLIYFQGTGAADDSGLPNDRFFAVRPEGSVSTLKIQRTERGDSAVYLCASSPGLDNEQFFGPGTRLTVL.

The chain employs TRBV4-2 and TRBJ2-7; possibly TRBD1 for D (5 bases). This CDR3 has 15 amino acids. Trimming left V 0 bases short and J 3 bases short, with 12 bases between. Germline-derived CDR1 and CDR2 are LGHNA and YNFKEQ. The CDR3 protein is CASSQENRFNYEQYF. The CDR3 DNA sequence: TGTGCCAGCAGCCAAGAGAACAGGTTTAACTACGAGCAGTACTTC.

This clone was seen a single time. The rearrangement uses TRBV7-3 and TRBJ1-2; a possible D gene is TRBD1 (5 bases). CDR1 is SGHTA, CDR2 FQGTGA, per germline. The CDR3 extends over 14 amino acids. The V gene lost 5 bases and the J gene lost 4 bases, with 14 bases spanning the gap. This CDR3 is CASSPTRGVYGYTF. The CDR3 coding sequence is TGTGCCAGCAGCCCGACGCGGGGGGTCTATGGCTACACCTTC.

The chain has TRBV10-3 and TRBJ1-4; 11 nucleotides match TRBD1. The V gene's germline CDR1 is ENHRY and CDR2 SYGVKD. This CDR3 has 16 residues. With V trimmed by 3 bases and J by 7 bases, 7 bases remained unmatched. The CDR3 region is CAISDPGQGAGEKLFF. The CDR3, as DNA: TGTGCCATCAGTGATCCCGGACAGGGGGCAGGTGAAAAACTGTTTTTT.

This clone came up a few times. The chain employs TRBV9 and TRBJ1-5; D not certain. The CDR3 loop spans 13 amino acids. Trimming removed 0 bases from V and 4 bases from J, with 5 bases in between. The germline V gene has CDR1 SGDLS and CDR2 YYNGEE. CDR3 region: CASSVAVNQPQHF. CDR3 nucleotide sequence: TGTGCCAGCAGCGTAGCCGTGAATCAGCCCCAGCATTTT.

This clone showed up just once. J is TRBJ2-2 and V is TRBV6-6, with TRBD1 as a possible D gene (5 bases). Germline assignment: CDR1 MNHNY and CDR2 SVGAGI (reference sequence). V lost 5 bases and J 0 bases, leaving 13 bases between the germline ends. The CDR3 is 16 residues long. The CDR3 protein is CASSHMTDANTGELFF. The CDR3 coding sequence is TGTGCCAGCAGTCATATGACAGACGCGAACACCGGGGAGCTGTTTTTT.

This clone was counted a few times. The rearrangement links TRBV15 to TRBJ2-7; no reliable D call. Germline assignment: CDR1 LNHNV and CDR2 YYDKDF (reference sequence). Trimming stripped 0 bases from V and 2 bases from J, with 11 bases between. The CDR3 loop spans 15 amino acids. The CDR3 region has the DNA TGTGCCACCAGCAGAGATCTTGAGACAACCTACGAGCAGTACTTC. This translates into CATSRDLETTYEQYF.

The chain joins TRBV28 to TRBJ1-4, with D uncertain. Trimming pared 2 bases from V and 6 bases from J, leaving 10 bases between. The CDR3 runs 14 residues. Germline V gene sequence: CDR1 MDHEN, CDR2 SYDVKM. CDR3 loop: CASSLRGQHEKLFF. The CDR3 DNA reads TGTGCCAGCAGTTTAAGAGGGCAGCATGAAAAACTGTTTTTT.